Below, one T cell receptor (beta chain) is given with its context. The sample belongs to a study of blood T cell repertoires in COVID-19. Assay used: immunoSEQ multiplex PCR; TCRdb lists only in-frame clones, some missing. The sample carries roughly 260,000 clones, 80% to 95% recorded once. Enrolled through a virtual design, the participants were between roughly 18 and 90 years of age and came from some 25 US areas. The receptor's source is a woman aged 18-29 years who had recovered from COVID-19. Sequencing was carried out using PBMCs or T cells enriched from blood (not recorded which).

CDR3 loop: CSASGTGGKDEQFF. CDR3 bases: TGCAGTGCTAGTGGGACAGGGGGCAAGGATGAGCAGTTCTTC. This chain joins TRBV20-1 and TRBJ2-1; 12 nucleotides line up with TRBD1. Germline V gives CDR1 DFQATT, CDR2 SNEGSKA (reference sequence). The ends lost 3 bases at V and 8 bases at J; junction bases unmatched: 5. The CDR3 covers 14 residues.